Detailed here is one T cell receptor beta chain. The clone's antigen remains unknown. Base quality data are lacking; no much larger clone is found one base away. TCRbeta CDR3 sequencing was performed on sorted unstimulated T cells and on proliferating T cells recovered from mixed lymphocyte reactions. Fresh whole blood from approximately ten HLA-typed healthy donors was used to isolate PBMCs. The data were obtained in a study of siplizumab effects on memory and regulatory T cells (dated by TCRdb to between 2018 and 2021). General notes on the study: The study examined how the anti-CD2 antibody siplizumab affects alloreactive T-cell subsets in allogeneic mixed lymphocyte reactions built from human PBMCs. On the study overall, not on this receptor specifically: Among mappable alloreactive CD4+ clones, the Treg-derived fraction averaged about 75% with siplizumab versus approximately 27% in control reactions. Roughly 75-97% of proliferating CD4+ or CD8+ clones could not be assigned a naive or memory phenotype. Siplizumab significantly lowered the cumulative frequency of alloreactive sequences that could be traced to unstimulated CD4+ memory T cells. Sequences below about 10^-5 frequency were poorly captured, so only a minor fraction of alloreactive clones could be mapped to unstimulated subsets. Greater diversity appeared to be present in unstimulated naive T cells than in memory T cells, and a substantial contribution to the alloresponse seemed to be made by naive cells. Whether proliferating Tregs from siplizumab cultures were suppressive was not functionally confirmed.

Library preparation was by the immunoSEQ multiplex PCR assay. Some 100,000 TCR templates per sample were assayed by the deep sequencing platform. Genomic DNA extracted from sorted T cells was the material used for TCRbeta CDR3 sequencing. Turning to the authors' computational methods: The R programming language was used for clonal analysis of the TCRbeta CDR3 data. Alloreactive CD4+ and CD8+ clones were identified by comparing unstimulated samples to CFSE-low samples taken after the reaction. Regulatory or non-regulatory origin was assigned to alloreactive CD4+ clones by matching of sequences to sorted unstimulated Treg and non-Treg repertoires. Entries here come from immuneACCESS through TCRdb and include only in-frame sequences with V and J called. Some clones fail to appear in such tables; in the studies checked, an unresolved V gene covers under half of the shortfall, and the cause of the remainder is unknown. The V and J calls and clone size come from that table; D and trimming were worked out from the DNA. The sample has under 130,000 clones on record, more than 85% of them singletons. The biggest ten clones account for about 0.34% of the sample.

V ends up 5 bases short and J 10 bases short, with an unmatched junction base count of 5. Taken from the germline V gene, the CDR1 and CDR2 loops are SGHTA and FQGTGA. Counted from cysteine to phenylalanine, this CDR3 has 13 amino acids. The only DNA kept is the CDR3, 39 bases in frame from the first base. The sample taken for sequencing was CD4+ T cells sorted from blood. The chain employs TRBV7-3 and TRBJ2-3, with 11 bases matching TRBD2. This TCR was recovered from a human donor in good health. The CDR3 protein: CASSATGLAAQYF. The sequenced DNA is TGTGCCAGCAGCGCGACGGGACTAGCGGCGCAGTATTTT.